The TCR beta chain described here comes from a study of T cell responses to AZD1222 COVID-19 vaccine. Study observations and caveats: Dominant at 160-218 and 743-854, vaccine-associated CD4 TCRs also spanned spike.

For this clone: What it binds is not known.

Second-dose intervals of approximately 4 or approximately 12 weeks were pooled. Some clones are missing from TCRdb's copy, which holds only in-frame ones; the method was immunoSEQ multiplex PCR. The top ten hold 0.5% to 0.65% of the sample, which has some 250,000 clones, around 93% seen once. Trimming removed 2 bases at V and 4 bases at J, with 12 bases between. CDR3 length equals 14 residues. Germline CDR1 SGHNT, CDR2 YYREEE (reference sequence). V gene TRBV5-4 combines with J gene TRBJ1-2, with D hard to call. The TCR comes from an adult who received the AZD1222 COVID-19 vaccine. The sample consisted of peripheral blood, taken 28 days after the second AZD1222 dose. As DNA, the CDR3 is TGTGCCAGCAGCTTAGGCGGACTGCTCTATGGCTACACCTTC. Translation gives CASSLGGLLYGYTF.